The 9 T cell receptor beta chains below all came from one sample that was sequenced in a study of blood T cell repertoires in COVID-19. The repertoire was sequenced with immunoSEQ multiplex PCR; TCRdb's copy has only in-frame clones and lacks some. The data contain approximately 94,000 clones, approximately 93% of them seen just once; the ten biggest clones take up less than 2.5%. The sample taken for sequencing was peripheral blood. The source of these receptors is a man aged 50-60 years with active COVID-19.

The chain joins TRBV5-1 to TRBJ2-3, with 11 nucleotides matching TRBD2. Germline V gene lookup returns CDR1 SGHRS and CDR2 YFSETQ. V shed 5 bases, J shed 0 bases, and the junction held 2 bases outside the gene matches. This CDR3 is built from 15 residues. The CDR3 loop reads CASSSGGASTDTQYF. CDR3 DNA sequence: TGCGCCAGCAGTAGCGGGGGGGCGAGCACAGATACGCAGTATTTT.

V and J are TRBV18 and TRBJ1-1, with D possibly matching TRBD1 (5 bases). Per the germline V gene, CDR1 is KGHSH and CDR2 is LQKENI. The CDR3 length is 15 residues. Between the trimmed V and J ends, which lost 5 bases and 3 bases, there was a span of 16 bases. DNA for the CDR3: TGTGCCAGCTCATCTCTGGACGGAGGGGACACTGAAGCTTTCTTT. This codes for CASSSLDGGDTEAFF.

This chain joins TRBV7-7 and TRBJ2-3; 8 bases map to TRBD2. Germline V gene data show CDR1 as SSHAT and CDR2 as FNYEAQ (reference sequence). Unmatched junction bases numbered 5, after V lost 5 bases and J lost 1 base. The CDR3 length is 15 residues. The CDR3 is CASSPDSGGTDTQYF. The CDR3 bases are TGTGCCAGCAGCCCGGATAGCGGGGGCACAGATACGCAGTATTTT.

This rearrangement joins TRBV11-2 to TRBJ2-3; weak D call: TRBD2 (6 bases). The CDR3 has 15 residues. Germline assignment: CDR1 SGHAT and CDR2 FQNNGV. The V gene lost 2 bases and the J gene lost 4 bases, with 13 bases spanning the gap. The CDR3, as DNA: TGTGCCAGCAGCTTACGAACGGGAGCCCCAGATACGCAGTATTTT. This translates into CASSLRTGAPDTQYF.

The rearrangement joins TRBV12-5 to TRBJ1-1; D is ambiguous. V was pared by 0 bases and J by 10 bases, with 6 bases between. The CDR3 is 11 amino acids. Germline V gene sequence: CDR1 LGHNT, CDR2 FRNRAP. The CDR3 sequence is CASGLVGGAFF. CDR3 sequence (DNA): TGTGCTAGTGGTTTGGTCGGAGGAGCTTTCTTT.

The genes are TRBV6-5 and TRBJ1-1, with D possibly TRBD1 on 5 matching bases. Germline V gene data show CDR1 as MNHEY and CDR2 as SVGAGI. Trimming took off 2 bases at V and 4 bases at J, with 11 bases between the two ends. The CDR3 is 14 residues long. The CDR3 loop is CASSYLGEVTEAFF. The CDR3 DNA sequence: TGTGCCAGCAGTTACCTGGGGGAGGTCACTGAAGCTTTCTTT.

The chain carries TRBV18 and TRBJ1-5, with TRBD1 matching over 8 bases. The V and J ends lost 6 bases and 2 bases, in that order; junction bases with no gene match: 9. Germline V gene lookup returns CDR1 KGHSH and CDR2 LQKENI. The CDR3 totals 16 residues. The CDR3 DNA reads as TGTGCCAGCTCGCCGGACAGGGATGTTCGCAATCAGCCCCAGCATTTT. Translated: CASSPDRDVRNQPQHF.

This chain joins TRBV10-3 and TRBJ2-3; no clear D gene. Germline CDR1 ENHRY, CDR2 SYGVKD. This CDR3 is built from 16 residues. Trimming took off 3 bases at V and 2 bases at J, with 15 bases between the two ends. In DNA, the CDR3 is TGTGCCATCAGTGAAGAGGAATTACCACCCACAGATACGCAGTATTTT. Translated: CAISEEELPPTDTQYF.

The V and J genes are TRBV2 and TRBJ2-3; 8 nucleotides line up with TRBD1. With 5 bases clipped from V and 1 base from J, the junction kept 2 bases outside the gene matches. Looked up from germline, CDR1 is SNHLY and CDR2 is FYNNEI. This CDR3 has 14 amino acids. The chain's CDR3 is CASSQQGGTDTQYF. CDR3 sequence (DNA): TGTGCCAGCAGTCAACAGGGGGGCACAGATACGCAGTATTTT.